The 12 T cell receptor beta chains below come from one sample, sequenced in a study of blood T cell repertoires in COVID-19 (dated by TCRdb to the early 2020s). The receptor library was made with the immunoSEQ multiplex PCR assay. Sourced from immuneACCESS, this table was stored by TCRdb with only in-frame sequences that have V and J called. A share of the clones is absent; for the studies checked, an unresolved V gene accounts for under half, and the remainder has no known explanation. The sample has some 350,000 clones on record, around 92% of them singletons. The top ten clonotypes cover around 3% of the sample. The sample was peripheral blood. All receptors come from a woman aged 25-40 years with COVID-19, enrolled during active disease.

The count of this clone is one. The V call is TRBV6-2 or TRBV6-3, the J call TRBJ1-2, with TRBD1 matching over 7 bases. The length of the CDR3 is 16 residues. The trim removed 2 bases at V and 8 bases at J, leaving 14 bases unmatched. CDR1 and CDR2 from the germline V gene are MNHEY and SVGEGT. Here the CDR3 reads CASSYGSRQGTAGYTF. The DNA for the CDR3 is TGTGCCAGCAGTTACGGTTCGAGACAGGGTACGGCGGGCTACACCTTC.

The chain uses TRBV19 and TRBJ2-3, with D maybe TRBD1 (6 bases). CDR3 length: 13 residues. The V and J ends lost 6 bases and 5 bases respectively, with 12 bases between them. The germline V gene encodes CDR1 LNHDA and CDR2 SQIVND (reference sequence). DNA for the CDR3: TGTGCCAGTAGCAACAGGGCTCAAGATACGCAGTATTTT. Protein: CASSNRAQDTQYF. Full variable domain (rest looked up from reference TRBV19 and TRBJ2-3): DGGITQSPKYLFRKEGQNVTLSCEQNLNHDAMYWYRQDPGQGLRLIYYSQIVNDFQKGDIAEGYSVSREKKESFPLTVTSAQKNPTAFYLCASSNRAQDTQYFGPGTRLTVL.

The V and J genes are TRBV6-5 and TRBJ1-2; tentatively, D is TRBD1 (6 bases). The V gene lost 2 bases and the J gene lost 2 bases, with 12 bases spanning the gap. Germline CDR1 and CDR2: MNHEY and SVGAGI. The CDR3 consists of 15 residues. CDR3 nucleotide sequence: TGTGCCAGCAGTTACGATCGGGGGGCGAACTATGGCTACACCTTC. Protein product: CASSYDRGANYGYTF.

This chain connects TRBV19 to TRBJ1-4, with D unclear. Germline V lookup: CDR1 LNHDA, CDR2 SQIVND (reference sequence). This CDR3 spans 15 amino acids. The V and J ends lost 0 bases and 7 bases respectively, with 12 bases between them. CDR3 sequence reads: CASSIEAGSREKLFF. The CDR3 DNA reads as TGTGCCAGTAGTATAGAGGCAGGATCGCGTGAAAAACTGTTTTTT.

As DNA, the CDR3 is TGCGCCAGCAGCCCCGGACAGGGGGGTCCAGATACGCAGTATTTT. It is translated as CASSPGQGGPDTQYF. This chain links TRBV5-1 with TRBJ2-3, with 10 bases that match TRBD1. Germline CDR1 SGHRS, CDR2 YFSETQ. Trimming at V came to 4 bases and at J to 4 bases, leaving 6 bases not matched to a gene. This CDR3 spans 15 amino acids. The complete variable domain, with remaining parts taken from reference TRBV5-1 and TRBJ2-3, reads KAGVTQTPRYLIKTRGQQVTLSCSPISGHRSVSWYQQTPGQGLQFLFEYFSETQRNKGNFPGRFSGRQFSNSRSEMNVSTLELGDSALYLCASSPGQGGPDTQYFGPGTRLTVL.

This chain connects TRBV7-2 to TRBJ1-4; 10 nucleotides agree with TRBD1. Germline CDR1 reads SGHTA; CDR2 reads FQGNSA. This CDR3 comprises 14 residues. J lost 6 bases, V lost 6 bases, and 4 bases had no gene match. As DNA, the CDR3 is TGTGCCAGCAGTGCGACAGGGGGCCATGAAAAACTGTTTTTT. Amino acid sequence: CASSATGGHEKLFF.

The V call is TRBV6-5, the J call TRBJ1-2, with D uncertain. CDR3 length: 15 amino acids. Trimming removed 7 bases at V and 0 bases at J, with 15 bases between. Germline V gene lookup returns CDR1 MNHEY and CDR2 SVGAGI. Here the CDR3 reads CASIQAPLSNYGYTF. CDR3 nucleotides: TGTGCCAGCATTCAGGCCCCATTATCTAACTATGGCTACACCTTC.

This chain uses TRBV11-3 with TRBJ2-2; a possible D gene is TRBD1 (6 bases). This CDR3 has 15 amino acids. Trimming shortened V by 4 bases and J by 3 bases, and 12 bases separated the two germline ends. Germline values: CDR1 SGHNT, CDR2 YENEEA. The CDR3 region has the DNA TGTGCCAGCAGCTACAGGGTGGGCGACACCGGGGAGCTGTTTTTT. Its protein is CASSYRVGDTGELFF.

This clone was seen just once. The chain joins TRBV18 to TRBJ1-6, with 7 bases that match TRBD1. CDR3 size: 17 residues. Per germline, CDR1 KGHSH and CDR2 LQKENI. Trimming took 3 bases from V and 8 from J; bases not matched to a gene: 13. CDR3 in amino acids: CASSPRTGQGHDSPLHF. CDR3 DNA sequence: TGTGCCAGCTCACCTCGGACAGGCCAGGGCCACGATTCACCCCTCCACTTT.

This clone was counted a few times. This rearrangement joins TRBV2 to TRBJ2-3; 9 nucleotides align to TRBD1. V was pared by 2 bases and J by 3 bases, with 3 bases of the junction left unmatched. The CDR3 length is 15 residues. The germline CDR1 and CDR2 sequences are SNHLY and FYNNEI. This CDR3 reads CASSERTGETDTQYF. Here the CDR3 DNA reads TGTGCCAGCAGTGAAAGGACAGGGGAGACAGATACGCAGTATTTT.

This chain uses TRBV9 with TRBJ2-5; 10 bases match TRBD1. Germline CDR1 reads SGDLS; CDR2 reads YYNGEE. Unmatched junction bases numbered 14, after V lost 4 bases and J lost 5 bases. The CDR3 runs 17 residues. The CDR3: CASSKKGGQGITETQYF. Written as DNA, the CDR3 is TGTGCCAGCAGCAAAAAAGGGGGACAGGGGATTACGGAGACCCAGTACTTC.

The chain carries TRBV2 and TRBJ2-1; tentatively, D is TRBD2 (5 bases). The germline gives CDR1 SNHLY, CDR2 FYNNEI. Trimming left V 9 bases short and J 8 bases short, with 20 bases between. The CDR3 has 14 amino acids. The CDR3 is CASLRGPGGHEQFF. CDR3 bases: TGTGCCAGTCTTCGAGGGCCCGGCGGGCATGAGCAGTTCTTC.